Listed here are 12 T cell receptor beta chains from one sample, sequenced in a study of post-analysis software for immune sequencing data (dated by TCRdb to the mid-2010s). General conclusions and limits of the study: Significantly higher frequencies in patients than in controls were found for a handful of TRBV segments, including TRBV5-6, TRBV5-1 and TRBV20-1.

The protocol used for the library was PCR. Data came from an Illumina HiSeq 2500. Unique molecular identifiers were incorporated into TCR beta cDNA libraries to reduce PCR and sequencing biases. TCRdb passed the public sequencing reads through fastp at Q25 and MiXCR, retaining productive beta sequences. Each entry merges the rows of one CDR3 protein and shows their most common DNA and genes. In all, the sample holds about 810,000 distinct CDR3 sequences, and approximately 50% of those were seen once. 4.6% of the sample rests with the top ten. For these receptors, no antigen is known. Sequencing was carried out using blood. These receptors were obtained from a girl aged 10 to 17 with multiple sclerosis.

The gene calls are TRBV15 and TRBJ1-2; D call uncertain. Trimming took off 5 bases at V and 4 bases at J, with 8 bases between the two ends. Germline CDR1 and CDR2: LNHNV and YYDKDF (reference sequence). The CDR3 runs to 12 residues. CDR3 region: CATSAQTYGYTF. Here the CDR3 DNA reads TGTGCCACCAGCGCACAGACCTATGGCTACACCTTC.

The rearrangement uses TRBV7-2 and TRBJ2-7; TRBD2 aligns across 9 bases. Germline CDR1 is SGHTA and CDR2 is FQGNSA. CDR3 length: 14 amino acids. The junction had 1 base not matched to a gene; V was cut back by 1 base and J by 3 bases. Here the CDR3 reads CASSLGRGGYEQYF. In nucleotides, the CDR3 is TGTGCCAGCAGCTTAGGGCGGGGGGGCTACGAGCAGTACTTC.

V gene TRBV4-1 combines with J gene TRBJ2-5; no clear D gene. The closer fit of TRBJ2-7 to the DNA end suggests the J call may be wrong. Germline loops: CDR1 MGHRA, CDR2 YSYEKL. CDR3 length: 14 residues. The CDR3 region is CASSPLNTFYEQYF. CDR3 sequence (DNA): TGCGCCAGCAGCCCATTAAATACTTTCTACGAGCAGTACTTC.

The chain carries TRBV6-5 and TRBJ2-7; possibly TRBD2 for D (6 bases). CDR1 MNHEY and CDR2 SVGAGI come from the germline V gene. There are 15 residues in the CDR3. V was pared by 6 bases and J by 0 bases, with 15 bases between. The CDR3 protein is CASRAWDWSSYEQYF. CDR3 in DNA: TGTGCCAGCAGGGCGTGGGACTGGAGCTCCTACGAGCAGTACTTC.

As DNA, the CDR3 is TGCAGTGCTCCTACCCTGGGGGGACTAGCGGGCTCTAGCTCCTACAATGAGCAGTTCTTC. Its translation is CSAPTLGGLAGSSSYNEQFF. This rearrangement joins TRBV20-1 to TRBJ2-1; 12 bases match TRBD2. Germline V lookup: CDR1 DFQATT, CDR2 SNEGSKA (reference sequence). The CDR3 contains 20 residues. V gave up 5 bases and J gave up 0 bases; unmatched junction bases: 17.

This clonotype turned up a few times. The chain employs TRBV6-2 or TRBV6-3 and TRBJ2-7, with TRBD1 as a possible D gene (6 bases). Germline V CDR1 and CDR2: MNHEY, SVGEGT. The ends were cut back, 6 bases at V and 6 bases at J, with 33 bases in the middle. The CDR3 runs to 19 residues. Here the CDR3 DNA reads TGTGCCAGCAGCCACACCCCCGTGGGATTTGCAGGGGAGTTGGTCGAGCAGTACTTC. Its translation: CASSHTPVGFAGELVEQYF.

The J gene is TRBJ2-7, the V gene TRBV30, with D hard to call. CDR1 GTSNPN and CDR2 SVGIG come from the germline V gene (reference sequence). The CDR3 covers 13 residues. Trimming left V 4 bases short and J 2 bases short, with 12 bases between. This chain's CDR3 is CAWKDGPAYEQYF. The CDR3 DNA is TGTGCCTGGAAGGACGGGCCGGCCTACGAGCAGTACTTC.

The chain carries TRBV9 and TRBJ1-6; D is possibly TRBD1 (6 bases). V lost 3 bases to trimming and J lost 0 bases, with 10 bases between them. This CDR3 has 16 residues. CDR1 is SGDLS, CDR2 YYNGEE, per germline. CDR3 loop: CASSARTDSYNSPLHF. The CDR3 DNA reads as TGTGCCAGCAGCGCGAGGACAGACTCCTATAATTCACCCCTCCACTTT.

The chain is built from TRBV4-1 and TRBJ2-1, with D possibly being TRBD1 (6 bases). In germline, CDR1 is MGHRA, CDR2 YSYEKL. Trimming shortened V by 5 bases and J by 2 bases, and 16 bases separated the two germline ends. The CDR3 contains 16 residues. CDR3 protein: CASSFTKGVTYNEQFF. The CDR3 bases are TGCGCCAGCAGCTTTACCAAGGGGGTGACCTACAATGAGCAGTTCTTC.

The chain uses TRBV14 and TRBJ2-5; no clear D gene. Germline V lookup: CDR1 SGHDN, CDR2 FVKESK. V was pared by 6 bases and J by 9 bases, with 17 bases between. This CDR3 is built from 13 residues. The CDR3 spells CASSPRSREAQYF. The CDR3 nucleotides read TGTGCCAGCAGTCCAAGGTCCCGCGAGGCCCAGTACTTC.

The chain combines TRBV4-1 with TRBJ2-7; D may be TRBD1 or TRBD2 (5 bases each). Germline values: CDR1 MGHRA, CDR2 YSYEKL. V was shortened by 5 bases and J by 0 bases, with 11 bases between the two germline ends. The CDR3 runs 14 residues. The CDR3 DNA is TGCGCCAGCAGCAAACCAGGGAGCTCCTACGAGCAGTACTTC. Translating gives CASSKPGSSYEQYF.

This rearrangement joins TRBV11-1 to TRBJ2-1; no definite D call. Germline CDR1 and CDR2: SGHAT and FQDESV (reference sequence). The germline V and J ends were trimmed by 2 bases and 8 bases, with 13 bases remaining between them. This CDR3 spans 14 amino acids. DNA of the CDR3: TGTGCCAGCAGCTTACGGGCCCCCGGGCATGAGCAGTTCTTC. Translated: CASSLRAPGHEQFF.